These 13 T cell receptor beta chains came from one sample sequenced in a study of T cells in Graves' hyperthyroidism and ophthalmopathy. There were TCR beta CDR3 regions amplified from RNA transcripts. RT-PCR in the first round (using the HTBI primer set) targeted the TCR CDR3. MiXCR, applied by TCRdb to the multiplex PCR reads, yields one record per CDR3 protein. The sample shows a few hundred thousand distinct CDR3 sequences, more than 45% of them seen only once. The sample taken for sequencing was peripheral blood or thyroid tissue (not recorded which). Receptor source: an adult woman with Graves' disease, either hyperthyroidism or ophthalmopathy (not recorded which).

This clonotype was counted ten times or more. The chain is built from TRBV7-9 and TRBJ1-1; D call uncertain. The V gene lost 7 bases and the J gene lost 3 bases, with 9 bases spanning the gap. The CDR3 extends over 12 amino acids. In germline, CDR1 is SEHNR, CDR2 FQNEAQ (reference sequence). The CDR3 reads CASTLRDTEAFF. CDR3 in DNA: TGTGCCAGCACACTCCGGGACACTGAAGCTTTCTTT.

This clonotype has ten or more counts. The CDR3 loop is CASFLGGTGDLYEQYF. CDR3 DNA: TGTGCCAGCTTTTTGGGGGGGACGGGAGACCTCTACGAGCAGTACTTC. The chain recombines TRBV2 with TRBJ2-7; 7 bases agree with TRBD2. CDR3 length: 16 amino acids. Germline values: CDR1 SNHLY, CDR2 FYNNEI. The V segment lost 8 bases and the J segment 3 bases; nucleotides outside the gene matches: 16.

This chain uses TRBV19 with TRBJ2-6; possibly TRBD2 for D (6 bases). This CDR3 region has 15 residues. Trimming removed 8 bases at V and 0 bases at J, with 11 bases between. Germline CDR1 and CDR2: LNHDA and SQIVND (reference sequence). CDR3 protein: CASARGLSGANVLTF. DNA of the CDR3: TGTGCCAGTGCTAGGGGACTCTCTGGGGCCAACGTCCTGACTTTC.

This clonotype was found once. The chain combines TRBV12-3 or TRBV12-4 with TRBJ1-2; TRBD1 matches 8 bases. This CDR3 comprises 14 residues. The V segment lost 4 bases and the J segment 6 bases; nucleotides outside the gene matches: 7. The CDR3 reads CASSWPGQDNGYTF. DNA for the CDR3: TGTGCCAGCAGTTGGCCGGGACAGGATAATGGCTACACCTTC.

V is TRBV5-1 and J is TRBJ2-5; 8 bases map to TRBD1. The CDR3 has 15 amino acids. Germline values: CDR1 SGHRS, CDR2 YFSETQ. V shed 4 bases, J shed 5 bases, and the junction held 10 bases outside the gene matches. The DNA for the CDR3 is TGCGCCAGCAGCCTCCGAACAGGGGGGAAGGAGACCCAGTACTTC. This gives the protein CASSLRTGGKETQYF.

As concerns this clonotype: A much larger clone sits a single nucleotide away, making a read error possible. CDR3 sequence: CATSLSSPLGNQPQHF. The CDR3 DNA is TGTGCCACCAGTTTATCGTCGCCTCTGGGCAATCAGCCCCAGCATTTT. The chain has TRBV24-1 and TRBJ1-5; D remains ambiguous. Per the germline V gene, CDR1 is KGHDR and CDR2 is SFDVKD. The CDR3 length is 16 residues. The V end was cut by 6 bases, the J end by 2 bases, with 16 bases between.

V gene TRBV7-2 combines with J gene TRBJ2-7, with D perhaps matching TRBD1 or TRBD2 (5 bases each). Germline V lookup: CDR1 SGHTA, CDR2 FQGNSA. The length of the CDR3 is 15 residues. Trimming pared 5 bases from V and 2 bases from J, leaving 16 bases between. In DNA form, the CDR3 reads TGTGCCAGCAGCCCCATTGGGGGTACGCCCTACGAGCAGTACTTC. It encodes CASSPIGGTPYEQYF.

This clonotype was recorded many times. The rearrangement links TRBV10-3 to TRBJ2-7; 9 bases line up with TRBD2. This CDR3 is built from 13 residues. CDR1 ENHRY and CDR2 SYGVKD come from the germline V gene. The ends lost 11 bases at V and 5 bases at J; junction bases unmatched: 10. CDR3 protein: CAVHSGSRDEQYF. The CDR3, as DNA: TGTGCCGTCCATAGCGGGAGTCGGGACGAGCAGTACTTC.

The gene calls are TRBV12-3 or TRBV12-4 and TRBJ2-2; tentatively, D is TRBD2 (6 bases). This CDR3 contains 15 residues. V lost 8 bases, J lost 5 bases, and 18 bases lay in between. The CDR3 DNA is TGTGCCAGCCATTACCGGGGGAGCCTAACCGGGGAGCTGTTTTTT. This translates into CASHYRGSLTGELFF.

V usage is TRBV7-8 and J usage is TRBJ1-1; 7 bases line up with TRBD1. CDR1 and CDR2 from the germline V gene are SGHVS and FQNEAQ. The V and J ends lost 4 bases and 11 bases, in that order; junction bases with no gene match: 10. The CDR3 sequence is 13 residues long. The CDR3 here is CASSSIEGALAFF. In DNA, the CDR3 is TGTGCCAGCAGCTCCATAGAGGGGGCTTTGGCTTTCTTT.

The chain couples TRBV9 to TRBJ2-6, with D maybe TRBD1 (6 bases). V was shortened by 2 bases and J by 7 bases, with 10 bases between the two germline ends. Per the germline V gene, CDR1 is SGDLS and CDR2 is YYNGEE. This CDR3 contains 14 residues. The CDR3 protein is CASSVSTGANVLTF. The CDR3 DNA reads as TGTGCCAGCAGCGTTTCGACAGGAGCCAACGTCCTGACTTTC.

Comment on this clonotype: A much larger clone lies one base from this, so it may be a read error. This chain connects TRBV10-3 to TRBJ2-5, with a weak D call TRBD2 (6 bases). CDR1 and CDR2 from the germline V gene are ENHRY and SYGVKD. The V end was cut by 2 bases, the J end by 1 base, with 8 bases between. The CDR3 covers 14 residues. This chain's CDR3 is CAISEGGTQETQYF. DNA of the CDR3: TGTGCCATCAGTGAGGGGGGGACCCAAGAGACCCAGTACTTC.

This clonotype was detected ten times or more. The chain couples TRBV12-3 or TRBV12-4 to TRBJ2-7; TRBD1 is a possible D gene (6 bases). The V end lost 8 bases, the J end lost 0 bases, and 17 bases lay between the germline ends. The CDR3 sequence is 15 residues long. DNA of the CDR3: TGTGCCAGCTCTATCGACGGACAGCTCTCCTACGAGCAGTACTTC. It specifies CASSIDGQLSYEQYF.